A selection of T cell receptor beta chains follows, all from one sample in a study of early T cells in non-severe SARS-CoV-2 infection. TCRdb re-called the 5' RACE reads with MiXCR, one entry per CDR3 protein. The table lists roughly 48,000 distinct CDR3 sequences, around 8% of them singletons, with about a tenth in the top ten. Sequencing was performed on whole blood. The receptors derive from an adult who was a healthcare worker with PCR-confirmed SARS-CoV-2 infection or an uninfected control (not recorded which). Both conserved end residues are part of each CDR3. D genes are given only for firm matches. A row's size may be missing; if present it is once, few, many or a size class.

>TRBJ2-1|TRBV27|many|TRBD2
CASSSRASGGANEQFF
TGTGCCAGCAGTTCCCGAGCTAGCGGGGGGGCCAATGAGCAGTTCTTC
>TRBJ2-7|TRBV5-1|few|NA
CASSLETNLEQYF
TGCGCCAGCAGCTTGGAAACAAACCTAGAGCAGTACTTC
>TRBJ2-2|TRBV20-1|few|TRBD1
CSARDQTQGAGTGELFF
TGCAGTGCTAGAGATCAAACACAGGGGGCGGGAACCGGGGAGCTGTTTTTT
>TRBJ2-7|TRBV4-2|once|NA
CASSLMQDGSYEQYF
TGTGCCAGCAGCCTCATGCAGGACGGCTCCTACGAGCAGTACTTC
>TRBJ2-1|TRBV19|many|NA
CASSIPARELTYNEQFF
TGTGCCAGTAGTATTCCAGCCCGGGAGTTAACCTACAATGAGCAGTTCTTC
>TRBJ2-7|TRBV5-6|many|NA
CASSLVGSPYEQYF
TGTGCCAGCAGCTTGGTGGGCAGCCCGTACGAGCAGTACTTC
>TRBJ1-2|TRBV29-1|many|TRBD1
CSVWTGEGGYTF
TGCAGCGTCTGGACAGGGGAGGGAGGCTACACCTTC
>TRBJ1-1|TRBV4-2|many|NA
CASSQSVGTEAFF
TGTGCCAGCAGCCAATCCGTAGGTACTGAAGCTTTCTTT
>TRBJ1-1|TRBV4-3|many|NA
CASSQDSLGAGTRAFF
TGCGCCAGCAGCCAAGATAGTTTAGGCGCCGGGACACGGGCTTTCTTT
>TRBJ2-5|TRBV19|many|NA
CASRSANQETQYF
TGTGCCAGTAGGAGCGCAAACCAAGAGACCCAGTACTTC
>TRBJ1-5|TRBV20-1|NA|NA
CSAKPNGQSNQPQHF
TGCAGTGCTAAGCCGAATGGGCAGTCCAATCAGCCCCAGCATTTT
>TRBJ1-2|TRBV18|NA|NA
CASSPGGTYGYTF
TGTGCCAGCTCACCGGGGGGAACCTATGGCTACACCTTC
>TRBJ1-2|TRBV14|NA|NA
CASSQDFVGYTF
TGTGCCAGCAGCCAAGATTTTGTGGGCTACACCTTC
>TRBJ2-4|TRBV28|few|TRBD1
CASSSSPGQENIQYF
TGTGCCAGCAGTTCTTCCCCGGGACAGGAAAACATTCAGTACTTC
>TRBJ2-1|TRBV7-8|few|NA
CASSLEGGLHHQQFF
TGTGCCAGCAGCTTAGAGGGGGGGCTTCATCATCAGCAGTTCTTC
>TRBJ2-1|TRBV7-2|many|NA
CASSLTPGAYNEQFF
TGTGCCAGCAGCTTAACACCGGGAGCCTACAATGAGCAGTTCTTC
>TRBJ1-1|TRBV7-9|few|NA
CASSDGPTEAFF
TGTGCCAGCAGCGATGGGCCCACTGAAGCTTTCTTT
>TRBJ2-1|TRBV5-1|NA|TRBD2
CASSSRLAGNSNEQFF
TGCGCCAGCAGCTCCCGACTAGCGGGTAATTCCAATGAGCAGTTCTTC
>TRBJ2-3|TRBV7-9|NA|TRBD2
CASSSGLAGVTDTQYF
TGTGCCAGCAGCTCAGGACTAGCGGGGGTCACAGATACGCAGTATTTT
>TRBJ1-1|TRBV28|many|NA
CASSSLTGLSEAFF
TGTGCCAGCAGTTCCCTAACAGGTCTCTCTGAAGCTTTCTTT
>TRBJ2-2|TRBV7-2|many|TRBD1
CASKLTGVGTGELFF
TGTGCCAGCAAACTGACAGGGGTCGGCACCGGGGAGCTGTTTTTT
>TRBJ2-4|TRBV29-1|few|TRBD2
CSVIESGMWTKNIQYF
TGCAGCGTTATCGAGAGCGGGATGTGGACCAAAAACATTCAGTACTTC
>TRBJ2-3|TRBV7-2|NA|NA
CASSLDRGSEYF
TGTGCCAGCAGCTTAGACCGGGGTAGCGAGTATTTT
>TRBJ2-5|TRBV4-3|many|TRBD2
CASSQETGTSGQETQYF
TGCGCCAGCAGCCAAGAAACCGGGACTAGCGGGCAAGAGACCCAGTACTTC
>TRBJ2-7|TRBV20-1|NA|NA
CSARDRGPYEQYF
TGCAGTGCTAGAGACAGGGGCCCCTACGAGCAGTACTTC
>TRBJ1-5|TRBV28|few|TRBD1
CASSRGTAGSNQPQHF
TGTGCCAGCAGCCGAGGGACAGCTGGCAGCAATCAGCCCCAGCATTTT
>TRBJ2-7|TRBV11-2|few|TRBD1
CASSRDRAHEQYF
TGTGCCAGCAGCCGGGACAGGGCCCACGAGCAGTACTTC
>TRBJ2-3|TRBV11-2|many|TRBD1
CASSSPGGPSHTDTQYF
TGTGCCAGCAGCTCACCAGGGGGCCCTAGTCACACAGATACGCAGTATTTT
>TRBJ1-5|TRBV7-9|many|NA
CASSLSNQPQHF
TGTGCCAGCAGCTTAAGCAATCAGCCCCAGCATTTT
>TRBJ2-1|TRBV20-1|few|TRBD1
CSARGDREHNEQFF
TGCAGTGCTAGAGGGGACAGGGAGCACAATGAGCAGTTCTTC
>TRBJ2-3|TRBV29-1|many|NA
CSVVWRADTQYF
TGCAGCGTTGTGTGGAGAGCAGATACGCAGTATTTT
>TRBJ2-2|TRBV5-5|NA|TRBD1
CASRIQGRGELFF
TGTGCCAGCAGAATACAGGGGCGCGGGGAGCTGTTTTTT
>TRBJ2-2|TRBV11-2|NA|NA
CAGKSGGTGELFF
TGTGCCGGGAAGTCAGGGGGGACCGGGGAGCTGTTTTTT
>TRBJ2-1|TRBV11-1|NA|NA
CASSARVYNEQFF
TGTGCCAGCAGCGCAAGGGTTTACAATGAGCAGTTCTTC
>TRBJ2-1|TRBV7-9|few|TRBD2
CASSSGLENHEQFF
TGTGCCAGCAGCTCAGGACTAGAGAACCATGAGCAGTTCTTC
>TRBJ2-3|TRBV11-2|many|NA
CASSLETRGDTQYF
TGTGCCAGCAGCTTAGAGACTAGGGGAGATACGCAGTATTTT
>TRBJ1-1|TRBV12-3/TRBV12-4|many|NA
CASSLAQGGTEAFF
TGTGCCAGCAGTTTAGCCCAGGGAGGAACTGAAGCTTTCTTT
>TRBJ1-5|TRBV6-6|NA|NA
CASINGGDDQPQHF
TGTGCCAGCATCAACGGGGGGGACGATCAGCCCCAGCATTTT
>TRBJ1-2|TRBV29-1|many|NA
CSVERDLTYGYTF
TGCAGCGTTGAACGGGATCTAACCTATGGCTACACCTTC
>TRBJ2-5|TRBV6-5|few|NA
CASSGGEAETQYF
TGTGCCAGCAGTGGCGGGGAGGCAGAGACCCAGTACTTC
>TRBJ2-2|TRBV29-1|NA|NA
CSVQGNIGTGELFF
TGCAGCGTTCAGGGGAACATAGGGACCGGGGAGCTGTTTTTT
>TRBJ1-6|TRBV6-6|few|NA
CASTSGGGERRSPLHF
TGTGCCAGCACCTCCGGGGGTGGGGAGCGACGTTCACCCCTCCACTTT
>TRBJ2-7|TRBV7-2|NA|NA
CASSLSREYEQYF
TGTGCCAGCAGCTTAAGTAGGGAATACGAGCAGTACTTC
>TRBJ1-2|TRBV5-1|few|TRBD1
CASSLGNRGNYGYTF
TGCGCCAGCAGCTTGGGAAACAGGGGGAACTATGGCTACACCTTC
>TRBJ1-5|TRBV5-4|few|NA
CASSVGGAKQPQHF
TGTGCCAGCAGCGTTGGAGGGGCTAAACAGCCCCAGCATTTT
>TRBJ2-7|TRBV7-9|many|TRBD1
CASSAPGGAPDEQYF
TGTGCCAGCAGCGCCCCAGGGGGCGCGCCCGACGAGCAGTACTTC
>TRBJ2-7|TRBV7-9|NA|NA
CASSQGPYYEQYF
TGTGCCAGCAGCCAGGGACCGTACTACGAGCAGTACTTC
>TRBJ2-7|TRBV5-1|many|TRBD1
CASSMRTGGTYEQYF
TGCGCCAGCAGCATGAGGACAGGGGGCACCTACGAGCAGTACTTC
>TRBJ2-2|TRBV7-2|NA|NA
CASSFPTGQWESDTGELFF
TGTGCCAGCAGCTTTCCCACCGGCCAGTGGGAGAGTGACACCGGGGAGCTGTTTTTT
>TRBJ2-3|TRBV29-1|few|NA
CSVRLTDTQYF
TGCAGCGTGCGACTGACAGATACGCAGTATTTT
>TRBJ2-2|TRBV6-1|many|NA
CGVSRVETGELFF
TGTGGCGTCAGCAGGGTCGAGACCGGGGAGCTGTTTTTT
>TRBJ2-3|TRBV9|few|TRBD2
CASSPQAGESDTQYF
TGTGCCAGCAGCCCGCAAGCGGGAGAATCAGATACGCAGTATTTT
>TRBJ2-3|TRBV25-1|many|NA
CASSEYSTDSPTDTQYF
TGTGCCAGCAGTGAATATTCTACAGACTCTCCCACAGATACGCAGTATTTT
>TRBJ2-2|TRBV20-1|NA|TRBD2
CSARPSGGPKTGELFF
TGCAGTGCCCGACCTAGCGGAGGACCTAAAACCGGGGAGCTGTTTTTT
>TRBJ2-6|TRBV7-2|NA|TRBD1
CASSLGGQGTNVLTF
TGTGCCAGCAGCTTAGGCGGACAGGGGACCAACGTCCTGACTTTC